A single sample gave rise to the 18 T cell receptor beta chains below, sequenced in a study of shared clonotypes between healthy human individuals. Sequencing used immunoSEQ multiplex PCR; TCRdb keeps in-frame clones, though not all of them. The sample shows some 2,500,000 clones, 85% to 95% of them seen only once. The sequenced material came from naive CD4+ T cells from PBMCs. The subset was: CD45RA+ positively selected. The receptors were gathered from a young man in good health. Some clones in this sample may be carry-over from other donors' samples.

The J gene is TRBJ2-1, the V gene TRBV2, with 10 nucleotides matching TRBD2. V lost 2 bases and J lost 7; bases outside the gene matches: 5. CDR1 and CDR2 (germline): SNHLY, FYNNEI. The CDR3 is 15 residues long. CDR3 DNA sequence: TGTGCCAGCAGTGAACTGGCTAGCGGGAGTAATGAGCAGTTCTTC. Protein sequence: CASSELASGSNEQFF.

The chain has TRBV5-1 and TRBJ2-4; 10 bases are a match to TRBD1. The CDR3 is 15 residues long. The germline V gene encodes CDR1 SGHRS and CDR2 YFSETQ. The ends lost 4 bases at V and 9 bases at J; junction bases unmatched: 10. The CDR3 loop reads CASSIAGTGEGIQYF. CDR3 DNA sequence: TGCGCCAGCAGCATAGCCGGGACAGGGGAGGGCATTCAGTACTTC. The full variable domain, in which reference TRBV5-1 and TRBJ2-4 provide the parts outside the CDR3, is KAGVTQTPRYLIKTRGQQVTLSCSPISGHRSVSWYQQTPGQGLQFLFEYFSETQRNKGNFPGRFSGRQFSNSRSEMNVSTLELGDSALYLCASSIAGTGEGIQYFGAGTRLSVL.

This clone has just one count. The identical CDR3 is also encoded by other nucleotide sequences in the sample. The chain recombines TRBV29-1 with TRBJ2-1; D gene ambiguous. Germline CDR1 SQVTM, CDR2 ANQGSEA. The CDR3 has 12 amino acids. V lost 7 bases and J lost 4, with 11 bases in between. This chain's CDR3 is CSAERVYNEQFF. The CDR3 coding sequence is TGCAGCGCGGAACGTGTTTACAATGAGCAGTTCTTC.

CDR3 sequence (DNA): TGTGCCAGCAGCTTGGCCGAAAGACGAGGCGGACAAGAGACCCAGTACTTC. This sequence encodes CASSLAERRGGQETQYF. The chain links TRBV5-4 to TRBJ2-5; D unresolved. CDR3 length equals 17 residues. The germline V gene has CDR1 SGHNT and CDR2 YYREEE (reference sequence). V was cut by 0 bases and J by 2 bases, with 17 bases left in between.

The chain is built from TRBV15 and TRBJ2-7; unclear D gene. The length of the CDR3 is 12 residues. Trimming left V 0 bases short and J 6 bases short, with 6 bases between. From germline, CDR1 is LNHNV and CDR2 YYDKDF (reference sequence). CDR3 DNA: TGTGCCACCAGCAGAGATGGACGCGAGCAGTACTTC. Residues: CATSRDGREQYF.

To note about this clone: This CDR3 is also generated by other DNA sequences in the sample. The J gene is TRBJ2-7, the V gene TRBV7-9; maybe TRBD1 (5 bases). Per germline, CDR1 SEHNR and CDR2 FQNEAQ (reference sequence). Trimming cost V 2 bases and J 2 bases, with 7 bases left between them. The CDR3 sequence is 13 residues long. DNA for the CDR3: TGTGCCAGCAGCTTAAGGGGTCCCTACGAGCAGTACTTC. Its translation: CASSLRGPYEQYF.

The chain is built from TRBV5-1 and TRBJ2-7; D gene uncertain. Trimming left V 4 bases short and J 0 bases short, with 11 bases between. Germline V lookup: CDR1 SGHRS, CDR2 YFSETQ. The CDR3 runs to 14 residues. CDR3 protein: CASSANSSSYEQYF. The CDR3 DNA reads TGCGCCAGCAGCGCAAACAGCAGCTCCTACGAGCAGTACTTC.

The rearrangement uses TRBV10-3 and TRBJ1-4; TRBD1 agrees at 12 bases. Germline V gene sequence: CDR1 ENHRY, CDR2 SYGVKD. With 0 bases clipped from V and 10 bases from J, the junction kept 15 bases outside the gene matches. The CDR3 loop spans 19 amino acids. CDR3 residues: CAISESDSRGTGGSRKLFF. Here the CDR3 DNA reads TGTGCCATCAGTGAGTCAGATAGCAGAGGGACAGGGGGCTCCCGAAAACTGTTTTTT.

This chain joins TRBV28 and TRBJ1-5; D is possibly TRBD1 (6 bases). With 1 base removed from V and 7 bases from J, the gap between germline ends came to 17 bases. The CDR3 length is 16 residues. Germline V gives CDR1 MDHEN, CDR2 SYDVKM. The CDR3 region has the DNA TGTGCCAGCAGTTTATTCTCGGGGGCGGTAAGGCAGCCCCAGCATTTT. As protein: CASSLFSGAVRQPQHF.

This chain joins TRBV27 and TRBJ2-5, with D uncertain. Germline assignment: CDR1 MNHEY and CDR2 SMNVEV (reference sequence). The length of the CDR3 is 14 residues. Between the trimmed V and J ends, which lost 5 bases and 5 bases, there was a span of 15 bases. CDR3 sequence reads: CASSPGVGGETQYF. The CDR3 DNA follows: TGTGCCAGCAGTCCGGGTGTGGGTGGCGAGACCCAGTACTTC.

In this sample, this clone turned up a few times. V is TRBV6-5 and J is TRBJ1-2; D possibly corresponds to TRBD1 (5 bases). The V end lost 6 bases, the J end lost 8 bases, and 13 bases lay between the germline ends. Germline values: CDR1 MNHEY, CDR2 SVGAGI. The CDR3 is made up of 12 amino acids. CDR3 sequence (DNA): TGTGCCAGCAGCTCCTTAGAGGGGGGCTACACCTTC. Translating it yields CASSSLEGGYTF.

The chain employs TRBV19 and TRBJ2-3, with D maybe TRBD2 (6 bases). The CDR3 is 17 amino acids. Germline CDR1 is LNHDA and CDR2 is SQIVND (reference sequence). V lost 3 bases, J lost 0 bases, and 16 bases lay in between. The CDR3 region is CASSMVGGDASTDTQYF. In DNA, the CDR3 is TGTGCCAGTAGTATGGTGGGAGGCGATGCTAGCACAGATACGCAGTATTTT.

V is TRBV5-1 and J is TRBJ2-5; 7 positions agree with TRBD2. CDR3 length equals 15 residues. Germline lookup yields CDR1 SGHRS and CDR2 YFSETQ. Trimming took 1 base from V and 1 from J; bases not matched to a gene: 4. For the CDR3, the DNA is TGCGCCAGCAGCTTGATAACTAGCGCCCAAGAGACCCAGTACTTC. It translates to CASSLITSAQETQYF. The full variable domain, its missing parts supplied by reference TRBV5-1 and TRBJ2-5, is KAGVTQTPRYLIKTRGQQVTLSCSPISGHRSVSWYQQTPGQGLQFLFEYFSETQRNKGNFPGRFSGRQFSNSRSEMNVSTLELGDSALYLCASSLITSAQETQYFGPGTRLLVL.

The rearrangement joins TRBV18 to TRBJ1-1; a possible D gene is TRBD1 (6 bases). CDR3 length: 14 amino acids. Per the germline V gene, CDR1 is KGHSH and CDR2 is LQKENI. The V end was cut by 6 bases, the J end by 4 bases, with 15 bases between. CDR3 in amino acids: CASSPGVVGTEAFF. CDR3 bases: TGTGCCAGCTCTCCAGGGGTCGTGGGCACTGAAGCTTTCTTT.

This sequence joins TRBV28 and TRBJ2-4; the D gene could be TRBD1 or TRBD2 (6 bases each). The V gene lost 5 bases and the J gene lost 6 bases, with 14 bases spanning the gap. This CDR3 is 14 amino acids long. The germline V gene has CDR1 MDHEN and CDR2 SYDVKM. CDR3 sequence (DNA): TGTGCCAGCAGTCTCCCCAGGGGACTAAACATTCAGTACTTC. Amino acid sequence: CASSLPRGLNIQYF.

The chain is built from TRBV7-8 and TRBJ2-5, with D perhaps matching TRBD2 (6 bases). The assigned J gene may be wrong: the sequence end matches TRBJ2-7 better. The CDR3 contains 13 residues. CDR1 and CDR2 (germline): SGHVS, FQNEAQ. The CDR3 sequence is CASSAGRYYEQYF. The DNA of the CDR3 is TGTGCCAGCAGCGCGGGACGGTACTACGAGCAGTACTTC.

The gene calls are TRBV30 and TRBJ2-5, with TRBD2 identical over 8 bases. V gave up 2 bases and J gave up 5 bases; unmatched junction bases: 7. CDR1 is GTSNPN, CDR2 SVGIG, per germline (reference sequence). The CDR3 runs 14 residues. Written as DNA, the CDR3 is TGTGCCTGGAGTCTGGTAGCGGGAAGGGAGACCCAGTACTTC. Protein product: CAWSLVAGRETQYF.

As for this clone: This sample includes further DNA sequences coding for the same CDR3. This sequence joins TRBV18 and TRBJ2-7; tentatively, D is TRBD1 (6 bases). Trimming took off 3 bases at V and 4 bases at J, with 13 bases between the two ends. The CDR3 contains 14 residues. Per germline, CDR1 KGHSH and CDR2 LQKENI. The DNA of the CDR3 is TGTGCCAGCTCACCCGGGACATCGAGTTACGAGCAGTACTTC. Protein: CASSPGTSSYEQYF.